This T cell receptor beta chain emerged from a study of blood T cell repertoires in COVID-19. The data were produced by immunoSEQ multiplex PCR, yet TCRdb's version contains in-frame clones alone and is incomplete. The sample includes around 210,000 clones, under 90% of them seen just once. The source material was peripheral blood. The receptor was isolated from a woman over 75 with COVID-19, enrolled during active disease.

The CDR3 DNA reads as TGTGCCAGCAGAGGGCAGGGGATGAGCGCAGATACGCAGTATTTT. Amino acid sequence: CASRGQGMSADTQYF. The V and J genes are TRBV6-5 and TRBJ2-3, with TRBD1 as a possible D gene (6 bases). CDR3 size: 15 residues. V shed 6 bases and J shed 4 bases, with 17 bases lying between them. The germline V gene has CDR1 MNHEY and CDR2 SVGAGI.